Listed here are 13 T cell receptor delta chains from one sample, sequenced in a study of γδ T cells in repeated Plasmodium falciparum infection. Gammadelta T cells were flow-sorted from PBMC into Vgamma9/Vdelta2+ and Vdelta2-negative populations for bulk analysis. TCRdb ran CATT on the multiplex PCR reads. Counted here are around 89,000 delta-chain clones, over 1.1% occurring once; the ten biggest clones make up roughly 8.1%. Sequencing was carried out using gamma-delta T cells from blood. The receptors derive from a pool of human donors (malaria-infected and uninfected, not separated).

This clone has more than one count but fewer than ten. A far larger clone is a single base away, which makes a read error likely. Additional DNA sequences in this sample encode the identical CDR3. No J gene was named, though the V gene is TRDV1; TRDD3 is the table's D call, not checked against the DNA. The CDR3 is 23 residues long. The germline CDR1 and CDR2 sequences are TSWWSYY and QGS. The CDR3 protein is CALGELEYWGIYKGPPGGDKLIF. The CDR3 DNA is TGTGCTCTTGGGGAACTTGAGTACTGGGGGATCTATAAGGGTCCTCCTGGCGGCGATAAGCTCATCTTT.

By share, this clone counts as medium-sized (0.01 to 0.1%). Distinct nucleotide sequences in the sample also encode this CDR3. The genes are TRDV2 and TRDJ1; TRDD3 is a possible D gene (6 bases). The CDR3 length is 14 residues. Germline CDR1 reads GEAIGNYY; CDR2 reads EKD. The V and J ends lost 3 bases and 1 base respectively, with 11 bases between them. For the CDR3, the DNA is TGTGCCTGTGACTCACTGGGACTCACCGATAAACTCATCTTT. Translated, it gives CACDSLGLTDKLIF.

This clone occurred a few times. Translating this DNA gives a protein that differs at residue 7 from the TCRdb one, which belongs to a much larger clone; a read error is likely, and the protein shown is this translation. The V call is TRDV1, the J call TRDJ1, with a weak D call TRDD3 (6 bases). TCRdb leaves out the J gene; it was filled in here by matching the DNA to germline. Germline V gene sequence: CDR1 TSWWSYY, CDR2 QGS. V lost 4 bases, J lost 0 bases, and 33 bases lay in between. The CDR3 is 22 amino acids. The CDR3 coding sequence is TGTGCTCTTGGGGGTAAACCAGGGGCCCCCCGTACTGGGTGGCGTTACACCGATAAACTCATCTTT. Residues: CALGGKPGAPRTGWRYTDKLIF.

To note about this clone: TCRdb's protein for this DNA is that of a much larger clone and differs from the translation at residue 6, likely a read error; the protein shown is the DNA translation. The CDR3 region has the DNA TGTGCTCTTGGGATCAGACCTACGCGCCTACCTTACACCGATAAACTCATCTTT. As protein: CALGIRPTRLPYTDKLIF. The rearrangement uses TRDV1 and TRDJ1; perhaps TRDD2 as D (5 bases). Deletions cut 5 bases from V and 0 bases from J, with 22 bases between. The CDR3 contains 18 residues. CDR1 and CDR2 (germline): TSWWSYY, QGS.

As to this clone: TCRdb's listed protein matches a much larger clone and diverges from this DNA's translation at residue 13, likely through a read error; the protein shown comes from the DNA. The chain uses TRAV38-2/DV8 and TRDJ1; no reliable D call. The length of the CDR3 is 23 residues. Between the trimmed V and J ends, which lost 0 bases and 0 bases, there was a span of 33 bases. From germline, CDR1 is TSESDYY and CDR2 QEAYKQQN. CDR3 DNA: TGTGCTTATAGGAGCGCGATATCCCCACCTTGGCTGGAGTGGAGGGGCTACACCGATAAACTCATCTTT. Encoded protein: CAYRSAISPPWLEWRGYTDKLIF.

Regarding this clone: TCRdb's entry gives the protein of a much larger clone, which mismatches this DNA's translation at residue 4, likely from a read error; the protein reported here is translated from the DNA. V gene TRDV1 combines with J gene TRDJ1; TRDD1 might be the D (5 bases). TCRdb offers no J gene call, so here the DNA was matched to germline to obtain one. This CDR3 comprises 20 residues. Per germline, CDR1 TSWWSYY and CDR2 QGS. CDR3 sequence (DNA): TGTGCTCTTAGGGAAATCTTGTGCCTCACCGACTTTTTCCACCCCTATAAACTCATCTTT. It translates to CALREILCLTDFFHPYKLIF.

This clone has just a few counts. It is likely a read error: a sequence one base away is far more abundant. The sample holds other DNA sequences that translate to the same CDR3. This chain uses TRDV2 with TRDJ1; 7 nucleotides match TRDD3. TCRdb supplies no J gene; here it was assigned by aligning the nucleotide sequence to germline. Germline CDR1 and CDR2: GEAIGNYY and EKD. Trimming cost V 1 base and J 1 base; bases outside gene matches: 8. The CDR3 sequence is 16 residues long. The CDR3 reads CACDTGLGDPTDKLIF. The CDR3 nucleotides are TGTGCCTGTGACACGGGATTGGGGGACCCCACCGATAAACTCATCTTT.

This clone was recorded many times. This is likely an artifact of a read error, given a far larger clone one base away. The V and J genes are TRDV2 and TRDJ1; D not resolved. This CDR3 is built from 14 residues. Germline V gene data show CDR1 as GEAIGNYY and CDR2 as EKD. With 3 bases removed from V and 3 bases from J, the gap between germline ends came to 13 bases. CDR3 nucleotides: TGTGCCTGTGACGCGCTTTCTAACGCCGATAAACTCATCTTT. It yields the protein CACDALSNADKLIF.

Notes on this clone: The protein recorded in TCRdb matches a much larger clone and deviates from this DNA's translation at residue 13, suggesting a read error; the protein here is obtained by translating the DNA. CDR3 sequence: CALGGRINRSCRGTDKLIF. The DNA for the CDR3 is TGTGCCCTTGGGGGACGTATAAACCGCTCGTGTAGGGGCACCGATAAACTCATCTTT. The chain carries TRDV1 and TRDJ1, with 7 positions matching TRDD3. The CDR3 extends over 19 amino acids. The germline CDR1 and CDR2 sequences are TSWWSYY and QGS.

This clone has at least ten counts. TCRdb pairs this DNA with a much larger clone's protein that differs at residue 8, likely a read error; the protein shown was translated from the DNA. V usage is TRDV3 and J usage is TRDJ1; D uncertain. The V gene lost 1 base and the J gene lost 0 bases, with 27 bases spanning the gap. Germline V gene data show CDR1 as TVYSNPD and CDR2 as GDNSRS (reference sequence). The CDR3 has 19 amino acids. CDR3 DNA sequence: TGTGCCTTTACAGCTCGGTCCAGCGGAGGGTTGGACTACACCGATAAACTCATCTTT. Protein sequence: CAFTARSSGGLDYTDKLIF.

This clone was observed a few times. The protein TCRdb lists belongs to a much larger clone and differs from this DNA's translation at residue 19, which points to a read error; the protein shown is made from the DNA. The chain links TRDV1 to TRDJ1; tentative D call: TRDD3 (10 bases). The germline gives CDR1 TSWWSYY, CDR2 QGS. CDR3 size: 22 residues. The CDR3 region is CALGNLPTTVVGDTEYTDRLIF. CDR3 nucleotide sequence: TGTGCTCTTGGGAACCTTCCTACAACGGTGGTGGGGGATACCGAGTACACCGATAGACTCATCTTT.

Only a few counts were recorded for this clone. TCRdb's protein for this DNA is that of a much larger clone and differs from the translation at residue 17, likely a read error; the protein shown is the DNA translation. No J gene was named, though the V gene is TRDV2; no DNA check was done on the table's D call, TRDD3. CDR1 and CDR2 from the germline V gene are GEAIGNYY and EKD. The CDR3 covers 19 residues. The CDR3 bases are TGTGCCTGTGACACCCTCGCCCCTACTACTGGGGGACCCACCGATAAACCCATCTTT. Its translation: CACDTLAPTTGGPTDKPIF.

A remark on this clone: The protein that TCRdb holds for this DNA derives from a much larger clone and differs from the translated DNA at residue 5, which likely indicates a read error; the protein shown here is translated from the DNA. The rearrangement joins TRDV2 to TRDJ1; 9 bases fit TRDD3. Matching the DNA to germline supplied the J gene, which TCRdb does not give. V was pared by 3 bases and J by 0 bases, with 25 bases of the junction left unmatched. The CDR3 has 22 amino acids. The germline gives CDR1 GEAIGNYY, CDR2 EKD. The CDR3 protein is CACDAVRSPDWGTGPYTDKLIF. CDR3 coding DNA: TGTGCCTGTGACGCCGTGCGATCCCCAGACTGGGGGACCGGACCGTACACCGATAAACTCATCTTT.